This T cell receptor (beta chain) appears in the sequencing data of a study of blood T cell repertoires in COVID-19. The germline CDR1 and CDR2 sequences are SNHLY and FYNNEI. CDR3 length: 15 residues. With 6 bases clipped from V and 8 bases from J, the junction kept 11 bases outside the gene matches. In the original processing: Reference gene primers were amplified, and this amplification served to estimate nucleated cell counts. TCRdb's table, derived via immunoSEQ multiplex PCR, lists solely in-frame clones and lacks some. V and J calls plus clone size are reproduced from that table; the DNA served to infer D and trimming. The sample includes approximately 240,000 clones, about 89% of them seen just once. Residents of about two dozen US areas, aged about 18 to 89 years, made up the participants.

Input material: PBMCs or T cells enriched from blood (not recorded which). The receptor was isolated from a woman between 18 and 29 years old who had recovered from COVID-19. J is TRBJ1-4 and V is TRBV2, with 8 nucleotides matching TRBD1. The chain's CDR3 is CASSGDRGWEEKLFF. CDR3 nucleotide sequence: TGTGCCAGCAGCGGAGACAGGGGTTGGGAGGAAAAACTGTTTTTT.